The 12 T cell receptor beta chains below all came from one sample that was sequenced in a study of T cell responses to AZD1222 COVID-19 vaccine. Sequencing was performed with immunoSEQ multiplex PCR; in TCRdb, only in-frame clones are kept and a portion is missing. The table has 200,000 or so clones, 70% to 90% seen once. Sample: peripheral blood, taken on day 0 of AZD1222 vaccination. The receptors were gathered from an adult in good health.

This chain joins TRBV11-2 and TRBJ2-5; TRBD2 agrees at 11 bases. The V gene end was trimmed by 5 bases and the J gene end by 3 bases; junction bases not matched to a gene: 11. The germline V gene has CDR1 SGHAT and CDR2 FQNNGV. This CDR3 spans 17 amino acids. CDR3 DNA sequence: TGTGCCAGCAGCCCTACGGGGGGGACTAGCGGAAAAGAGACCCAGTACTTC. Translated: CASSPTGGTSGKETQYF. The full variable domain, completed using reference TRBV11-2 and TRBJ2-5, is EAGVAQSPRYKIIEKRQSVAFWCNPISGHATLYWYQQILGQGPKLLIQFQNNGVVDDSQLPKDRFSAERLKGVDSTLKIQPAKLEDSAVYLCASSPTGGTSGKETQYFGPGTRLLVL.

V usage is TRBV11-3 and J usage is TRBJ2-2; no clear D gene. The V gene's germline CDR1 is SGHNT and CDR2 YENEEA. The CDR3 length is 16 residues. Trimming removed 4 bases at V and 3 bases at J, with 15 bases between. CDR3 DNA: TGTGCCAGCAGCTCCGGGCCTTTGGCAGACACCGGGGAGCTGTTTTTT. It translates to CASSSGPLADTGELFF.

The rearrangement joins TRBV7-9 to TRBJ2-6; perhaps TRBD2 as D (5 bases). Per the germline V gene, CDR1 is SEHNR and CDR2 is FQNEAQ (reference sequence). The CDR3 is 16 amino acids. V dropped 0 bases and J dropped 1 base, with 7 bases sitting between them. CDR3 sequence (DNA): TGTGCCAGCAGCTTAGCGCGAGGGTCTGGGGCCAACGTCCTGACTTTC. This sequence encodes CASSLARGSGANVLTF.

The chain carries TRBV18 and TRBJ1-5, with 7 bases lining up with TRBD1. After removal of 4 bases from V and 2 bases from J, the junction contained 8 bases not matched to a gene. CDR3 length: 16 residues. Per germline, CDR1 KGHSH and CDR2 LQKENI. CDR3 sequence (DNA): TGTGCCAGCTCACTCCAGGGGGTCGACCGCAATCAGCCCCAGCATTTT. Translating gives CASSLQGVDRNQPQHF.

The rearrangement uses TRBV5-4 and TRBJ1-6; the D gene is possibly TRBD1 (5 bases). The V gene's germline CDR1 is SGHNT and CDR2 YYREEE (reference sequence). The CDR3 consists of 14 residues. V lost 0 bases, J lost 7 bases, and 8 bases lay in between. The CDR3 is CASSLDRINSPLHF. For the CDR3, the DNA is TGTGCCAGCAGCTTGGACAGGATAAATTCACCCCTCCACTTT.

The V and J genes are TRBV23-1 and TRBJ2-7; 11 positions agree with TRBD1. TRBV23-1 is an ORF, and what it does is uncertain. The V gene end was trimmed by 6 bases and the J gene end by 3 bases; junction bases not matched to a gene: 16. CDR3 length: 18 residues. This CDR3 reads CASSGSPTKDRGLYEQYF. Here the CDR3 DNA reads TGCGCCAGCAGCGGATCCCCTACGAAGGACAGGGGGCTCTACGAGCAGTACTTC.

V gene TRBV10-3 combines with J gene TRBJ1-3; a weak D match, TRBD1 (5 bases). CDR1 and CDR2 from the germline V gene are ENHRY and SYGVKD. The CDR3 has 15 residues. Between the trimmed V and J ends, which lost 5 bases and 0 bases, there was a span of 11 bases. CDR3 amino acids: CAISPGTRSGNTIYF. Here the CDR3 DNA reads TGTGCCATCAGTCCCGGGACCCGCTCTGGAAACACCATATATTTT.

Concerning this clone: The sample contains more than one DNA sequence encoding this CDR3. This chain joins TRBV12-3 or TRBV12-4 and TRBJ2-7, with TRBD1 as a possible D gene (6 bases). This CDR3 is 11 amino acids long. Trimming took 5 bases from V and 4 from J, leaving 6 bases between them. The CDR3 DNA reads as TGTGCCAGCAGTCAGGGGTACGAGCAGTACTTC. This translates into CASSQGYEQYF.

The J gene is TRBJ1-3, the V gene TRBV5-4, with D unclear. The germline V gene encodes CDR1 SGHNT and CDR2 YYREEE (reference sequence). The V and J ends lost 4 bases and 0 bases respectively, with 11 bases between them. CDR3 length: 15 residues. The CDR3 DNA sequence: TGTGCCAGCAGCAGCCGGGCCGCCTCTGGAAACACCATATATTTT. Translating it yields CASSSRAASGNTIYF. The variable domain in full, completed from reference TRBV5-4 and TRBJ1-3, reads ETGVTQSPTHLIKTRGQQVTLRCSSQSGHNTVSWYQQALGQGPQFIFQYYREEENGRGNFPPRFSGLQFPNYSSELNVNALELDDSALYLCASSSRAASGNTIYFGEGSWLTVV.

The V call is TRBV2, the J call TRBJ1-2; D gene uncertain. Germline V CDR1 and CDR2: SNHLY, FYNNEI. V was shortened by 1 base and J by 7 bases, with 19 bases between the two germline ends. CDR3 length: 16 residues. The CDR3 loop is CASSEGGGFETFGYTF. As DNA, the CDR3 is TGTGCCAGCAGTGAAGGGGGAGGGTTCGAAACCTTTGGCTACACCTTC. Full variable domain (rest looked up from reference TRBV2 and TRBJ1-2): EPEVTQTPSHQVTQMGQEVILRCVPISNHLYFYWYRQILGQKVEFLVSFYNNEISEKSEIFDDQFSVERPDGSNFTLKIRSTKLEDSAMYFCASSEGGGFETFGYTFGSGTRLTVV.

The gene calls are TRBV21-1 and TRBJ1-5; the table's D call, TRBD1, was not checked against the DNA. TRBV21-1 is shown as a pseudogene. CDR3 size: 20 residues. The CDR3: CASSKGYVPGHETSNQPQHF. The CDR3 nucleotides read TGTGCCAGCAGCAAAGGATACGTTCCGGGACACGAGACTAGCAATCAGCCCCAGCATTTT.

The rearrangement links TRBV5-6 to TRBJ1-2; a possible D gene is TRBD1 (6 bases). Germline V gene data show CDR1 as SGHDT and CDR2 as YYEEEE. Trimming stripped 2 bases from V and 8 bases from J, with 13 bases between. The CDR3 totals 13 residues. The CDR3: CASSFLGAEGYTF. The CDR3, as DNA: TGTGCCAGCAGCTTCTTGGGGGCGGAAGGCTACACCTTC.